This TCR beta chain was recovered during a study of blood T cell repertoires in COVID-19. Across the whole study: The United States, Italy and Spain provided the acute and convalescent COVID-19 samples.

This CDR3 is 13 amino acids long. Germline CDR1 reads KGHSH; CDR2 reads LQKENI. The V and J ends lost 2 bases and 6 bases respectively, with 7 bases between them. Sequenced by immunoSEQ multiplex PCR; TCRdb stores in-frame clones only, minus some. The profile shows 45,000 to 70,000 clones, 82% of them singletons. This receptor was taken from a woman aged 80 or over with acute or convalescent COVID-19. Specimen: peripheral blood. The J gene is TRBJ2-2, the V gene TRBV18; possibly TRBD2 for D (5 bases). The chain's CDR3 is CASSPDYSGELFF. Here the CDR3 DNA reads TGTGCCAGCTCACCAGACTACTCCGGGGAGCTGTTTTTT.